The clone carrying this TCR beta chain has more than one count but fewer than ten. Its antigen is not known. General observations from the study: The TCR gene usage of tumor memory CD4+ T cells clustered together with blood and lymph node memory CD4+ cells and with lymph node naive CD4+ cells.

TCRdb called the 5' RACE reads again in MiXCR, with one record for every CDR3 protein. The repertoire holds about 57,000 distinct CDR3 sequences, with 26% as singletons. The sorted Tregs were CD4+CD25+CD127-/low cells. Input material: tumor-infiltrating Tregs sorted from the breast tumor. The sequence derives from a female donor with breast cancer.

The CDR3 coding sequence is TGTGCCAGCAGCCTCAACGGCGGGACAGGGAACACTGAAGCTTTCTTT. Amino acid sequence: CASSLNGGTGNTEAFF. The chain uses TRBV7-3 and TRBJ1-1; TRBD1 matches 8 bases. Germline loops: CDR1 SGHTA, CDR2 FQGTGA. V was pared by 5 bases and J by 1 base, with 9 bases of the junction left unmatched. This CDR3 has 16 residues.